This T cell receptor beta chain was identified during a study of identical twins. J gave up 8 bases and V 0 bases, and 8 bases lay outside the gene matches. The CDR3 consists of 17 residues. Per the germline V gene, CDR1 is SGHDN and CDR2 is FVKESK. TCRdb independently ran MiXCR on the 5' RACE reads; one entry per CDR3 protein. The repertoire consists of hundreds of thousands of distinct CDR3 sequences, with about a tenth occurring once and the leading ten covering over 4.5%. Sequencing was performed on memory (CD45RO+) T cells sorted from blood. The rearrangement uses TRBV14 and TRBJ2-1; 12 positions agree with TRBD2. The TCR was taken from a woman aged 18-29 years in good health. The CDR3 DNA follows: TGTGCCAGCAGCCAAGAACGACTAGCGGGAGTGTTGGATGAGCAGTTCTTC. It yields the protein CASSQERLAGVLDEQFF.